The 6 T cell receptor beta chains listed next were all sequenced from one sample in a study of blood T cell repertoires in COVID-19. Data came from immunoSEQ multiplex PCR; TCRdb stores just in-frame clones and leaves some out. The sample lists some 500,000 clones; about 89% were seen once. The specimen was peripheral blood. The receptors were gathered from a woman aged 50 to 60 with COVID-19, enrolled during active disease.

The chain recombines TRBV13 with TRBJ2-7, with a tentative D call TRBD1 (6 bases). The CDR3 sequence is 15 residues long. The germline V and J ends were trimmed by 3 bases and 4 bases, with 16 bases remaining between them. The germline gives CDR1 PRHDT, CDR2 FYEKMQ (reference sequence). The chain's CDR3 is CASSFSSRGRYEQYF. DNA of the CDR3: TGTGCCAGCAGCTTTTCCTCCAGGGGTAGGTACGAGCAGTACTTC.

The chain uses TRBV5-8 and TRBJ1-5, with unresolved D. Trimming took 2 bases from V and 7 from J, leaving 10 bases between them. Germline CDR1 is SGHTS and CDR2 is YDEGEE. This CDR3 region has 13 residues. CDR3 coding DNA: TGTGCCAGCAGCTTTGTCCTACCCCAGCCCCAGCATTTT. This translates into CASSFVLPQPQHF.

V and J are TRBV3-1 (or the pseudogene TRBV3-2) and TRBJ1-4; 10 positions agree with TRBD1. V dropped 0 bases and J dropped 6; count of bases not matched to a gene: 7. CDR3 length equals 17 residues. From germline, CDR1 is LGHDT and CDR2 YNNKEL (reference sequence). CDR3 region: CASSQEPGTGADEKLFF. The CDR3 DNA follows: TGTGCCAGCAGCCAAGAGCCCGGGACAGGGGCGGATGAAAAACTGTTTTTT.

The genes are TRBV10-3 and TRBJ1-2, with 9 positions matching TRBD1. The CDR3 runs to 21 residues. In germline, CDR1 is ENHRY, CDR2 SYGVKD. Trimming took 0 bases from V and 3 from J; bases not matched to a gene: 20. This chain's CDR3 is CAISESDSSPGTGRIHYGYTF. The DNA of the CDR3 is TGTGCCATCAGTGAGTCAGATAGTTCGCCCGGGACAGGGAGGATTCACTATGGCTACACCTTC.

This rearrangement joins TRBV9 to TRBJ1-2, with 8 bases lining up with TRBD1. The CDR3 is made up of 16 amino acids. Trimming at V came to 3 bases and at J to 2 bases, leaving 9 bases not matched to a gene. Germline CDR1 is SGDLS and CDR2 is YYNGEE. As DNA, the CDR3 is TGTGCCAGCAGCGGGCCGACAGGGGCCCTGAACTATGGCTACACCTTC. Its protein product is CASSGPTGALNYGYTF.

This clone has a handful of counts. The chain uses TRBV3-1 (or the pseudogene TRBV3-2) and TRBJ1-3; D gene ambiguous. CDR3 size: 12 residues. The germline CDR1 and CDR2 sequences are LGHDT and YNNKEL (reference sequence). V was pared by 0 bases and J by 6 bases, with 3 bases between. The CDR3 sequence: CASSQDVNTIYF. The CDR3 DNA follows: TGTGCCAGCAGCCAAGACGTAAACACCATATATTTT.